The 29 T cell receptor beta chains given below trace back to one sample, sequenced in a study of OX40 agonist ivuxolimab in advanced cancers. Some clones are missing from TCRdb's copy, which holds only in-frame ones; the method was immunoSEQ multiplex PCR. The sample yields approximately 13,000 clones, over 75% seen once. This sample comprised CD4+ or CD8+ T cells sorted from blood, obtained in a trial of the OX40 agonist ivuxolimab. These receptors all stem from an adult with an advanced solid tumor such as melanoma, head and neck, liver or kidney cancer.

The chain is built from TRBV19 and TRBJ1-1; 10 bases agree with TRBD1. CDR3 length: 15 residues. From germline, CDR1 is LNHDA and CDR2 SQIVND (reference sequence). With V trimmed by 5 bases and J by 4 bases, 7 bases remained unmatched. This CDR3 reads CASSPDRGAVTEAFF. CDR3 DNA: TGTGCCAGTAGTCCGGACAGGGGGGCGGTCACTGAAGCTTTCTTT.

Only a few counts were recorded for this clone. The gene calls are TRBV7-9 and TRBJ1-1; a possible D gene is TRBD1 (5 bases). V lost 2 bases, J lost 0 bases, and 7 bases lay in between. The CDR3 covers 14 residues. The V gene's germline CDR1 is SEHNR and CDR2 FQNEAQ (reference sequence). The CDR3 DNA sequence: TGTGCCAGCAGCTTACAGGGTTTGAACACTGAAGCTTTCTTT. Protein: CASSLQGLNTEAFF.

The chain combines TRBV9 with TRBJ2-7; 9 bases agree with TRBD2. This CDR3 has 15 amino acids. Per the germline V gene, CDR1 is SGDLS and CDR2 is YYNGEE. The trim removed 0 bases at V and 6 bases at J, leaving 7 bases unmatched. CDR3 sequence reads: CASSVDSGGPSEQYF. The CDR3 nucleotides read TGTGCCAGCAGCGTAGACAGCGGGGGGCCCTCCGAGCAGTACTTC. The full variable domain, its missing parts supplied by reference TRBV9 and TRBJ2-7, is DSGVTQTPKHLITATGQRVTLRCSPRSGDLSVYWYQQSLDQGLQFLIQYYNGEERAKGNILERFSAQQFPDLHSELNLSSLELGDSALYFCASSVDSGGPSEQYFGPGTRLTVT.

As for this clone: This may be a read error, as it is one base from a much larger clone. CDR3 in DNA: TGTGCCAGCAGCTTGGCCACCTACGAGCAGTACTTC. It yields the protein CASSLATYEQYF. The chain employs TRBV5-3 and TRBJ2-7; D is uncertain. TRBV5-3 is treated as an ORF (open reading frame) with a function not yet certain. The CDR3 totals 12 residues.

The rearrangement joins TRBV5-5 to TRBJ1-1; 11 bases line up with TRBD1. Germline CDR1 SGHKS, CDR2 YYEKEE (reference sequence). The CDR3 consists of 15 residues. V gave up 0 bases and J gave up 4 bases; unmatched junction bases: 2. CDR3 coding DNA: TGTGCCAGCAGCTTGGAGGGACAGGGGGGCACTGAAGCTTTCTTT. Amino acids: CASSLEGQGGTEAFF.

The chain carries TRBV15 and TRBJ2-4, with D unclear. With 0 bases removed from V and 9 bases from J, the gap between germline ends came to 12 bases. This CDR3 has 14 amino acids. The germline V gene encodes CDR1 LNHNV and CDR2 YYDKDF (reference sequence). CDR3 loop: CATSRDRSTAIQYF. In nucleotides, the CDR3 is TGTGCCACCAGCAGAGATCGCAGTACGGCCATTCAGTACTTC.

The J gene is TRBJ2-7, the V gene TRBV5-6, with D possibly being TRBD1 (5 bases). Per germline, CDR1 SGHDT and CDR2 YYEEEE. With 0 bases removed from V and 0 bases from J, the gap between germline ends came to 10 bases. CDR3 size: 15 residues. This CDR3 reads CASSLGGFSSYEQYF. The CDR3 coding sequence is TGTGCCAGCAGCTTGGGGGGCTTCAGCTCCTACGAGCAGTACTTC.

CDR3 DNA: TGTGCCAGCAGCGTAGTCGGGAGTCCCACAGATACGCAGTATTTT. Its protein is CASSVVGSPTDTQYF. This chain uses TRBV9 with TRBJ2-3; D is possibly TRBD2 (6 bases). This CDR3 is built from 15 residues. The germline V gene encodes CDR1 SGDLS and CDR2 YYNGEE. V dropped 0 bases and J dropped 2 bases, with 10 bases sitting between them.

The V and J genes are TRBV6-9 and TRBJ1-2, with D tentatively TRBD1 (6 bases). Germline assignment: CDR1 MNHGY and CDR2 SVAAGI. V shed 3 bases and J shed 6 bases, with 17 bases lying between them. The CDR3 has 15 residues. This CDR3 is CASSYMGEGVDGYTF. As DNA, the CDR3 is TGTGCCAGCAGTTACATGGGAGAGGGGGTCGATGGCTACACCTTC.

CDR3 region: CASSVDGTGELFF. Written as DNA, the CDR3 is TGTGCCAGCAGCGTAGATGGGACCGGGGAGCTGTTTTTT. The chain has TRBV9 and TRBJ2-2; D is uncertain. CDR3 length: 13 residues. V gave up 0 bases and J gave up 5 bases, with 5 bases separating them. Germline V gene lookup returns CDR1 SGDLS and CDR2 YYNGEE.

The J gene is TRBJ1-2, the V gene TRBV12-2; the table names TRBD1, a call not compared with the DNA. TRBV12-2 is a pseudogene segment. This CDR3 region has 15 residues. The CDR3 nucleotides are TGTGCAAGTCGCTTAAGGACAGGGGGCAACTATGGCTACACCTTC. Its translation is CASRLRTGGNYGYTF.

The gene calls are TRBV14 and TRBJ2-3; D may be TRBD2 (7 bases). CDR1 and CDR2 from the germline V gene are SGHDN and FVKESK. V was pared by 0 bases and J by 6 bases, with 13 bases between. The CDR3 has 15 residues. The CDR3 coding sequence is TGTGCCAGCAGCCAAGATGGAGGGGGGGCGGATACGCAGTATTTT. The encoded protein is CASSQDGGGADTQYF.

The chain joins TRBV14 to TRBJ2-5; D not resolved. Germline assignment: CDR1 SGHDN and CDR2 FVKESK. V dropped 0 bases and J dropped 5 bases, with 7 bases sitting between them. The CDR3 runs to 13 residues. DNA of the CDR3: TGTGCCAGCAGCCAAGAAGGTCGGGAGACCCAGTACTTC. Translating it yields CASSQEGRETQYF.

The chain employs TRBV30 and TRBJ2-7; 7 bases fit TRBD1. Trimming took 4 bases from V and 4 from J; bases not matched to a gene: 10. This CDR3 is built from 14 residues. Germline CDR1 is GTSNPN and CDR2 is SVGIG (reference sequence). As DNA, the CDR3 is TGTGCCTGGAAATCCCGGGACAGTCATTACGAGCAGTACTTC. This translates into CAWKSRDSHYEQYF.

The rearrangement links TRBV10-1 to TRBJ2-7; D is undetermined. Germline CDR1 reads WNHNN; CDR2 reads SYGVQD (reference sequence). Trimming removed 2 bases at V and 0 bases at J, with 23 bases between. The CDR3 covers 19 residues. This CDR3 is CASSEPIVRAYTFSYEQYF. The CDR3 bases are TGCGCCAGCAGTGAGCCAATCGTTCGGGCATACACTTTCTCCTACGAGCAGTACTTC.

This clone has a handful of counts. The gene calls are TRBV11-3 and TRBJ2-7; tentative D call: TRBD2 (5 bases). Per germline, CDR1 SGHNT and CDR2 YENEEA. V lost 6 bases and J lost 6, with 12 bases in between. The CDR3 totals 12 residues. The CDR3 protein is CASSLGGAEQYF. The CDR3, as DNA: TGTGCCAGCAGTCTCGGAGGAGCCGAGCAGTACTTC.

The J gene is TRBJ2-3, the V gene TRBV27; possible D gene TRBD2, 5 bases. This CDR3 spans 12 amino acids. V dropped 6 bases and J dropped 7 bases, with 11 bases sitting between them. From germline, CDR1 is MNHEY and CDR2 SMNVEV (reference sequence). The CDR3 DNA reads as TGTGCCAGCAGGGACGCGGGTTATACGCAGTATTTT. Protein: CASRDAGYTQYF.

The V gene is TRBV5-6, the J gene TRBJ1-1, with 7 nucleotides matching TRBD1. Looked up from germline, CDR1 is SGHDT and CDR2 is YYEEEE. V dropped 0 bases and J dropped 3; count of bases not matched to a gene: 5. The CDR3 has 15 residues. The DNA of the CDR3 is TGTGCCAGCAGCTTGGGGTCAGGGGGGTACACTGAAGCTTTCTTT. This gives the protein CASSLGSGGYTEAFF.

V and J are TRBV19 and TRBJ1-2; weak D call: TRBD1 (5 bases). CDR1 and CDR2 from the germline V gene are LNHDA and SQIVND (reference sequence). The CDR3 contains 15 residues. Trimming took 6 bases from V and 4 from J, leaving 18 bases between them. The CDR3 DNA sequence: TGTGCCAGTAGACCCGGGGCCCGGGGACGCTATGGCTACACCTTC. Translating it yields CASRPGARGRYGYTF.

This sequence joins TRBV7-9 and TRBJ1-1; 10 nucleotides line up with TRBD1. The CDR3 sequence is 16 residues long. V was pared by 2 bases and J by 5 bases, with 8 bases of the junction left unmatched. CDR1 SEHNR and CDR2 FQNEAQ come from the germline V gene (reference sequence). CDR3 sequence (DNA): TGTGCCAGCAGCTTAAACGGACAGGGGGGAAGTACTGAAGCTTTCTTT. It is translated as CASSLNGQGGSTEAFF.

The CDR3 sequence is CASSQASGLAGGETQYF. The CDR3 DNA follows: TGCGCCAGCAGCCAAGCGAGCGGGTTAGCGGGAGGTGAGACCCAGTACTTC. The rearrangement links TRBV4-1 to TRBJ2-5; the match to TRBD2 covers 10 bases. Germline V CDR1 and CDR2: MGHRA, YSYEKL. The V and J ends lost 1 base and 5 bases, in that order; junction bases with no gene match: 10. The CDR3 consists of 17 residues.

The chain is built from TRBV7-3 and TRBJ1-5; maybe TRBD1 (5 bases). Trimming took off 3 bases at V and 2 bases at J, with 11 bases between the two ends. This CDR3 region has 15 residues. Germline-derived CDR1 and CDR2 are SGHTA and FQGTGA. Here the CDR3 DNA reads TGTGCCAGCAGCTTTTTGGCAGGGTGCAATCAGCCCCAGCATTTT. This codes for CASSFLAGCNQPQHF.

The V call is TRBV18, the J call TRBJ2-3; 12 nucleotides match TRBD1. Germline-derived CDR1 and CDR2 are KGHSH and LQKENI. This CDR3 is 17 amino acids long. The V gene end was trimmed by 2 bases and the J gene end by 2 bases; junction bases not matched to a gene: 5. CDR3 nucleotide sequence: TGTGCCAGCTCACCAGGGACAGGGGGCCAATACACAGATACGCAGTATTTT. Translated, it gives CASSPGTGGQYTDTQYF. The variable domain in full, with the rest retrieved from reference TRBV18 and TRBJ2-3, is NAGVMQNPRHLVRRRGQEARLRCSPMKGHSHVYWYRQLPEEGLKFMVYLQKENIIDESGMPKERFSAEFPKEGPSILRIQQVVRGDSAAYFCASSPGTGGQYTDTQYFGPGTRLTVL.

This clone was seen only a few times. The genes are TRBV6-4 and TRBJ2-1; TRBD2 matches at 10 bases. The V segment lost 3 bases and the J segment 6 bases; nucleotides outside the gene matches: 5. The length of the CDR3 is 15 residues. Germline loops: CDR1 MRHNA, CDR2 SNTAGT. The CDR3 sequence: CASSETAGGGNEQFF. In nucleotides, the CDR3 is TGTGCCAGCAGTGAAACAGCGGGGGGGGGCAATGAGCAGTTCTTC.

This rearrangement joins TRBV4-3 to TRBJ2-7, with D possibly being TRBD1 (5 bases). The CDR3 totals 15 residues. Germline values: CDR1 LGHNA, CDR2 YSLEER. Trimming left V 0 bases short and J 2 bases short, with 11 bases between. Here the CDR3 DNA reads TGCGCCAGCAGCCAAGATTGGCAGGGCACCTACGAGCAGTACTTC. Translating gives CASSQDWQGTYEQYF.

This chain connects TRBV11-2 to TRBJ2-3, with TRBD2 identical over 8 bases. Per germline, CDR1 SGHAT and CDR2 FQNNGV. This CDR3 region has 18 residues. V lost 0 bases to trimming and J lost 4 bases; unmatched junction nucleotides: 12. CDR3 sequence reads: CASSLDRGYRGGADTQYF. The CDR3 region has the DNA TGTGCCAGCAGCTTAGATCGAGGGTACCGGGGGGGCGCAGATACGCAGTATTTT.

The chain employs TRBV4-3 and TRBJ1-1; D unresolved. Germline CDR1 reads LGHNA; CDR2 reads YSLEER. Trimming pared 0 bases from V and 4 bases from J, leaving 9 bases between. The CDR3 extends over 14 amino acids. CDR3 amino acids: CASSQDGVGTEAFF. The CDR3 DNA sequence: TGCGCCAGCAGCCAAGACGGTGTCGGCACTGAAGCTTTCTTT.

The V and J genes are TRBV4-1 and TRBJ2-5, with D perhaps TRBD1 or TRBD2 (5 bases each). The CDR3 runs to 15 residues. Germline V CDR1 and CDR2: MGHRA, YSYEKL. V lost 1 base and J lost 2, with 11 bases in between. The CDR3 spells CASSQGWDGQETQYF. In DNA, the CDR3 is TGCGCCAGCAGCCAAGGTTGGGACGGTCAAGAGACCCAGTACTTC.

CDR3 sequence: CASGPSEIWSLDYEQYF. In nucleotides, the CDR3 is TGTGCTAGTGGTCCCTCCGAGATATGGTCCTTGGACTACGAGCAGTACTTC. The chain recombines TRBV12-5 with TRBJ2-7; D remains unclear. The ends were cut back, 5 bases at V and 3 bases at J, with 23 bases in the middle. Germline CDR1 is LGHNT and CDR2 is FRNRAP. This CDR3 contains 17 residues.